This T cell receptor (beta chain) originates from a study of beta chain features in type 1 diabetes. Looked up from germline, CDR1 is GTSNPN and CDR2 is SVGIG (reference sequence). The CDR3 has 13 amino acids. Every isolated RNA sample was fully reverse transcribed, so sequencing captured expressed TCRB transcripts. Clones were read by immunoSEQ multiplex PCR, and TCRdb kept only the in-frame ones, dropping some. The sample has 150,000 to 170,000 clones; around 8% are singletons. This clone was seen only a few times. Its ends do not fully match the called genes, so a read error is possible. The sequence derives from a man aged 18 to 30 in good health. Sequenced: central memory CD4+ T cells from blood. The chain couples TRBV30 to TRBJ2-1, with TRBD2 matching over 11 bases. DNA of the CDR3: TGTGCCTGGAGCGCCGGGACTAGCGGATATGAACTCTTC. Protein sequence: CAWSAGTSGYELF.